The 7 T cell receptor beta chains in this list originate from one sample, sequenced in a study of shared clonotypes between healthy human individuals. The assay was immunoSEQ multiplex PCR, and TCRdb's table has in-frame clones only and misses some. The repertoire holds more than 600,000 clones, with about 90% as singletons. CD45RO-negative cells were positively selected for CCR7, leaving out terminally differentiated effector memory CD45RA+ cells. Sequencing used naive CD8+ T cells sorted from blood. These receptors were taken from a man in his thirties or forties in good health.

This clone has a count of ten or more. The genes are TRBV7-6 and TRBJ2-5; 14 positions match TRBD2. V lost 6 bases, J lost 5 bases, and 8 bases stayed unmatched. CDR3 length equals 16 residues. Germline V gives CDR1 SGHVS, CDR2 FNYEAQ. The CDR3 loop reads CASRDAGTSGSETQYF. In DNA, the CDR3 is TGTGCCAGCAGGGACGCCGGGACTAGCGGGAGTGAGACCCAGTACTTC.

This clone was counted a single time. V gene TRBV27 combines with J gene TRBJ2-7, with 11 bases lining up with TRBD2. With 0 bases clipped from V and 2 bases from J, the junction kept 3 bases outside the gene matches. In germline, CDR1 is MNHEY, CDR2 SMNVEV (reference sequence). This CDR3 comprises 16 residues. The DNA for the CDR3 is TGTGCCAGCAGTTTATCTTTAGCGGGAGGGACCTACGAGCAGTACTTC. This gives the protein CASSLSLAGGTYEQYF.

The V and J genes are TRBV4-2 and TRBJ1-1, with D possibly being TRBD1 (5 bases). Germline values: CDR1 LGHNA, CDR2 YNFKEQ. The germline V and J ends were trimmed by 0 bases and 11 bases, with 10 bases remaining between them. This CDR3 is 12 amino acids long. CDR3 DNA: TGTGCCAGCAGCCAAGATGGGACGTCCGCTTTCTTT. This gives the protein CASSQDGTSAFF.

The rearrangement joins TRBV19 to TRBJ2-4; D possibly matches TRBD1 or TRBD2 (5 bases each). The V end lost 4 bases, the J end lost 0 bases, and 10 bases lay between the germline ends. There are 15 residues in the CDR3. Germline V gene data show CDR1 as LNHDA and CDR2 as SQIVND (reference sequence). CDR3 residues: CASSTRDLAKNIQYF. The CDR3 DNA is TGTGCCAGTAGTACCCGGGACCTAGCCAAAAACATTCAGTACTTC.

The chain has TRBV27 and TRBJ2-2; D possibly corresponds to TRBD2 (6 bases). The CDR3 covers 15 residues. The germline V and J ends were trimmed by 5 bases and 6 bases, with 16 bases remaining between them. Germline-derived CDR1 and CDR2 are MNHEY and SMNVEV (reference sequence). The CDR3 region is CASSPIASGAGELFF. CDR3 DNA: TGTGCCAGCAGTCCAATAGCGTCGGGGGCCGGGGAGCTGTTTTTT.

Regarding this clone: This sample includes further DNA sequences coding for the same CDR3. This chain uses TRBV2 with TRBJ2-3; D remains unclear. Germline CDR1 and CDR2: SNHLY and FYNNEI. The V and J ends lost 3 bases and 6 bases respectively, with 13 bases between them. The CDR3 consists of 14 residues. The CDR3 DNA reads as TGTGCCAGCAGTGATTTAAGGGAAACCGATACGCAGTATTTT. Residues: CASSDLRETDTQYF. Together with reference TRBV2 and TRBJ2-3, the CDR3 gives the full variable domain: EPEVTQTPSHQVTQMGQEVILRCVPISNHLYFYWYRQILGQKVEFLVSFYNNEISEKSEIFDDQFSVERPDGSNFTLKIRSTKLEDSAMYFCASSDLRETDTQYFGPGTRLTVL.

This clone occurred a few times. The V gene is TRBV6-1, the J gene TRBJ2-1; a possible D gene is TRBD1 (6 bases). The V end lost 2 bases, the J end lost 3 bases, and 14 bases lay between the germline ends. The V gene's germline CDR1 is MNHNS and CDR2 SASEGT. This CDR3 is built from 16 residues. The CDR3 sequence is CASSELLQGLYNEQFF. In nucleotides, the CDR3 is TGTGCCAGCAGTGAACTTCTGCAGGGGCTCTACAATGAGCAGTTCTTC.